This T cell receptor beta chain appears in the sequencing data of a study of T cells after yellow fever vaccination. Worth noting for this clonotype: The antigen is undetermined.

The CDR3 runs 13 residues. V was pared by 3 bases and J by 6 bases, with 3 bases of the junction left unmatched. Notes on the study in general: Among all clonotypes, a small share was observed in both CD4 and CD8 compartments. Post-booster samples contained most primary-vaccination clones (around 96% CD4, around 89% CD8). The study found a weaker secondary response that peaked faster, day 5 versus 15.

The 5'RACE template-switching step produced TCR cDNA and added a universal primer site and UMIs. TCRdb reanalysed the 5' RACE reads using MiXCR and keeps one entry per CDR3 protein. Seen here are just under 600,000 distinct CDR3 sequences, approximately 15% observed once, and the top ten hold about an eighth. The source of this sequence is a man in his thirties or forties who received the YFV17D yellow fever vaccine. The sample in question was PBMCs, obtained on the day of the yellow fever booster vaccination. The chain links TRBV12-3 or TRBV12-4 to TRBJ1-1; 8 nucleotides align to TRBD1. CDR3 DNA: TGTGCCAGCAGTTTTCAGGGGGCGGCTGAAGCTTTCTTT. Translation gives CASSFQGAAEAFF.